This T cell receptor (beta chain) was retrieved from a study of blood T cell repertoires in COVID-19. Study summary: Sites in the United States, Italy and Spain provided acute and convalescent COVID-19 samples.

In Seattle, patients joined the study during active infection and were tracked longitudinally. The germline gives CDR1 SGHNT, CDR2 YYREEE (reference sequence). CDR3 size: 17 residues. Unmatched junction bases numbered 5, after V lost 0 bases and J lost 0 bases. Study processing details: Reference gene primer amplification gave estimated nucleated cell counts. TCRdb's copy holds only in-frame clones and misses some; the assay was immunoSEQ multiplex PCR. The DNA was the basis for D and trimming; V, J and clone size are from that table. The profile shows about 74,000 clones, 91% of them singletons. The rearrangement links TRBV5-4 to TRBJ2-5; 10 nucleotides agree with TRBD2. The sequencing input was peripheral blood. The sequence came from a man aged 50-60 years with COVID-19, enrolled during active disease. The CDR3, as DNA: TGTGCCAGCAGCTTGGCTCTAGCGGGAGTAGACCAAGAGACCCAGTACTTC. Protein: CASSLALAGVDQETQYF.